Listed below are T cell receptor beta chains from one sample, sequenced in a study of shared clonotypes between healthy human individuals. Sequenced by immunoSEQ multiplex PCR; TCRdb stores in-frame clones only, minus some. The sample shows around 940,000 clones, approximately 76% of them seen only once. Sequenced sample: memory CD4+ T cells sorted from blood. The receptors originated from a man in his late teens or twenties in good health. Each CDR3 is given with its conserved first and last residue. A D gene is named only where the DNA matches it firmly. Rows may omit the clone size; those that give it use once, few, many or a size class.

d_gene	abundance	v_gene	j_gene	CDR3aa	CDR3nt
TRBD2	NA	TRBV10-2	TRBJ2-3	CASSRSGRADTQYF	TGCGCCAGCAGCCGGAGCGGGAGGGCAGATACGCAGTATTTT
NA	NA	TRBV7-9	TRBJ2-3	CASSFSSDTQYF	TGTGCCAGCAGCTTTAGTTCAGATACGCAGTATTTT
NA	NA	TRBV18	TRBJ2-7	CASSSGASYEQYF	TGTGCCAGCTCGTCTGGGGCCTCCTACGAGCAGTACTTC
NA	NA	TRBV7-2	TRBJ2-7	CASSRGRSSYEQYF	TGTGCCAGCAGCCGGGGGCGGTCCTCCTACGAGCAGTACTTC
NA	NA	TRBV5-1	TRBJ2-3	CASSLLTDTQYF	TGCGCCAGCAGCCTATTAACAGATACGCAGTATTTT
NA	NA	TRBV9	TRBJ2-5	CASSVGWELRTQYF	TGTGCCAGCAGCGTAGGTTGGGAGCTTAGGACCCAGTACTTC
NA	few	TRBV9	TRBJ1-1	CASRPDVEPSTAFF	TGTGCCAGCAGACCCGATGTGGAACCTTCGACCGCTTTCTTT
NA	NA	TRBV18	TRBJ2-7	CASSPPMGGDEQYF	TGTGCCAGCTCACCACCGATGGGGGGTGACGAGCAGTACTTC
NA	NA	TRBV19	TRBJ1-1	CASNSRKQNTEAFF	TGTGCCAGTAACTCCCGGAAACAAAACACTGAAGCTTTCTTT
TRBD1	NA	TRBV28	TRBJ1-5	CASSREQGAGQPQHF	TGTGCTAGCAGTCGCGAACAGGGGGCAGGTCAGCCCCAGCATTTT